These T cell receptor beta chains were read from a single sample in a study of T-cell memory formation after mild COVID-19. TCRdb reprocessed the 5' RACE reads with MiXCR, giving one entry per CDR3 protein. The table records approximately 210,000 distinct CDR3 sequences, about 10% of them present only once. Specimen: PBMCs or a T cell subset sorted from them (not recorded which). Receptors were obtained from a man younger than 30 who had mild COVID-19 (a few samples of this study predate the infection). Cell type and time point are not known. The CDR3 runs from the conserved cysteine through the conserved F or W. Each record gives: CDR3 protein, CDR3 DNA, J gene, clone size, D gene, V gene. D genes are given only for firm matches. Not every row has a clone size; where given, it reads once, few, many or a size class.

CASSQGSDRGPSSGNTIYF | TGCGCCAGCAGCCAAGGGTCCGACAGGGGCCCGAGCTCTGGAAACACCATATATTTT | TRBJ1-3 | few | TRBD1 | TRBV4-3
CASSPTDWGQGARRRGSYSPLHF | TGTGCCAGCTCACCGACAGATTGGGGACAGGGGGCGCGGCGGAGGGGGTCTTATTCACCCCTCCACTTT | TRBJ1-6 | few | TRBD1 | TRBV18
CSARDAGSTDTQYF | TGCAGTGCTAGAGATGCCGGGAGCACAGATACGCAGTATTTT | TRBJ2-3 | . | . | TRBV20-1
CASSVSPGQGRGYTF | TGTGCCAGCAGCGTAAGCCCGGGACAGGGTCGGGGCTACACCTTC | TRBJ1-2 | few | TRBD1 | TRBV9
CSASDGGGYGYTF | TGCAGTGCTAGTGACGGGGGCGGCTATGGCTACACCTTC | TRBJ1-2 | few | . | TRBV20-1
CASSNGDRTYNEQFF | TGCGCCAGCAGCAATGGGGACAGAACATACAATGAGCAGTTCTTC | TRBJ2-1 | . | TRBD1 | TRBV5-1
CASRRDREETQYF | TGTGCCAGCAGAAGAGACAGAGAAGAGACCCAGTACTTC | TRBJ2-5 | . | . | TRBV2
CASSVATGRPGYTF | TGTGCCAGCAGCGTAGCTACAGGGCGTCCTGGCTACACCTTC | TRBJ1-2 | . | . | TRBV9
CSAGDRGLLEKLFF | TGCAGTGCCGGAGACAGGGGGCTTTTAGAAAAACTGTTTTTT | TRBJ1-4 | few | TRBD1 | TRBV20-1
CATSRAGSGANVLTF | TGTGCCACCAGCAGAGCAGGTTCTGGGGCCAACGTCCTGACTTTC | TRBJ2-6 | few | . | TRBV15
CASSLGQGGYEQYF | TGTGCCAGCAGCCTGGGACAGGGAGGCTACGAGCAGTACTTC | TRBJ2-7 | . | TRBD1 | TRBV5-6
CASSLARQGYTIYF | TGTGCCAGCAGCTTAGCACGGCAGGGATACACCATATATTTT | TRBJ1-3 | . | . | TRBV7-2
CSAQGGLGLETQYF | TGCAGTGCCCAGGGGGGACTGGGATTAGAGACCCAGTACTTC | TRBJ2-5 | few | . | TRBV20-1
CASDRTGGVTEAFF | TGTGCCAGCGACCGAACAGGGGGAGTGACTGAAGCTTTCTTT | TRBJ1-1 | . | TRBD1 | TRBV19
CSATGGQPQHF | TGCAGTGCCACAGGGGGTCAGCCCCAGCATTTT | TRBJ1-5 | . | TRBD1 | TRBV20-1
CSARTLTNTEAFF | TGCAGCGCTCGGACACTTACGAACACTGAAGCTTTCTTT | TRBJ1-1 | many | . | TRBV29-1
CASSARGSYGYTF | TGTGCCAGCAGCGCCCGGGGTTCCTATGGCTACACCTTC | TRBJ1-2 | . | . | TRBV7-9
CASSFSRAYGYTF | TGTGCCAGCAGCTTTTCTCGGGCCTATGGCTACACCTTC | TRBJ1-2 | few | . | TRBV28
CATSDESDTQYF | TGTGCCACCAGTGACGAGTCAGATACGCAGTATTTT | TRBJ2-3 | . | . | TRBV24-1
CASSGEATGTVPPYGYTF | TGCGCCAGCAGCGGGGAGGCGACAGGGACAGTTCCCCCCTATGGCTACACCTTC | TRBJ1-2 | few | TRBD1 | TRBV5-1
CASSSSTEYGYTF | TGTGCCAGCAGTTCGTCGACTGAATATGGCTACACCTTC | TRBJ1-2 | . | . | TRBV6-6
CASSYFPTGSNTGELFF | TGTGCCAGCAGTTACTTCCCGACAGGATCGAACACCGGGGAGCTGTTTTTT | TRBJ2-2 | . | . | TRBV6-2/TRBV6-3
CASMRFWGTEAFF | TGTGCCAGCATGAGATTCTGGGGGACTGAAGCTTTCTTT | TRBJ1-1 | . | . | TRBV2
CAVAGRTEAFF | TGTGCAGTCGCGGGCCGTACTGAAGCTTTCTTT | TRBJ1-1 | . | . | TRBV2
CASSWGMNTEAFF | TGTGCCAGCAGCTGGGGAATGAACACTGAAGCTTTCTTT | TRBJ1-1 | many | . | TRBV7-9
CASSGEWTGVSGEQYF | TGCGCCAGCAGCGGGGAGTGGACAGGGGTGAGCGGCGAGCAGTACTTC | TRBJ2-7 | few | TRBD1 | TRBV5-1
CASRLGGSYEQYF | TGTGCCAGCAGGCTAGGGGGCTCCTACGAGCAGTACTTC | TRBJ2-7 | few | . | TRBV12-3/TRBV12-4
CSASPTKNTEAFF | TGCAGTGCTAGCCCCACAAAGAACACTGAAGCTTTCTTT | TRBJ1-1 | few | . | TRBV20-1
CASSPGGVKAEAFF | TGTGCCAGCAGTCCCGGCGGGGTTAAGGCTGAAGCTTTCTTT | TRBJ1-1 | many | . | TRBV6-5
CASSGHYTEAFF | TGTGCCAGCTCGGGACACTACACTGAAGCTTTCTTT | TRBJ1-1 | many | . | TRBV7-3
CATSAGETKYF | TGTGCCACCAGTGCAGGAGAGACCAAGTACTTC | TRBJ2-5 | . | . | TRBV24-1
CSARDPSGGTTDTQYF | TGCAGTGCTAGAGATCCGAGCGGGGGTACCACAGATACGCAGTATTTT | TRBJ2-3 | . | TRBD2 | TRBV20-1
CAWRENRGMNTEAFF | TGTGCCTGGAGAGAGAATAGGGGGATGAACACTGAAGCTTTCTTT | TRBJ1-1 | few | . | TRBV30
CASSYSPYIYGYTF | TGTGCCAGCAGTTACTCCCCGTACATCTATGGCTACACCTTC | TRBJ1-2 | . | . | TRBV6-5
CASSLTVSYNEQFF | TGTGCCAGCAGCCTGACAGTCTCCTACAATGAGCAGTTCTTC | TRBJ2-1 | few | . | TRBV7-2
CASSLTPGPLQETQYF | TGCGCCAGCAGCCTCACGCCAGGGCCCCTTCAAGAGACCCAGTACTTC | TRBJ2-5 | few | . | TRBV5-1
CASSLQGSGTYEQYF | TGTGCCAGCAGTCTCCAGGGCAGTGGAACCTACGAGCAGTACTTC | TRBJ2-7 | few | . | TRBV6-2/TRBV6-3
CASSHLPLTSGDYNEQFF | TGCGCCAGCAGCCACTTGCCCCTGACTAGCGGGGACTACAATGAGCAGTTCTTC | TRBJ2-1 | . | TRBD2 | TRBV4-3
CASTIGALSYEQYF | TGTGCCAGCACCATCGGAGCGTTAAGCTACGAGCAGTACTTC | TRBJ2-7 | . | . | TRBV6-1
CASSLVGRGLSSYNEQFF | TGTGCCAGCAGCTTAGTAGGGAGGGGTCTTAGCTCCTACAATGAGCAGTTCTTC | TRBJ2-1 | few | TRBD2 | TRBV7-2
CASRPRQGTSTDTQYF | TGTGCCAGCAGACCTCGACAGGGGACTAGCACAGATACGCAGTATTTT | TRBJ2-3 | . | TRBD1 | TRBV7-9
CASSQGASANQPQHF | TGCGCCAGCAGCCAGGGGGCCAGCGCTAATCAGCCCCAGCATTTT | TRBJ1-5 | . | . | TRBV4-1
CASSPNQLETQYF | TGTGCCAGCAGCCCAAACCAACTAGAGACCCAGTACTTC | TRBJ2-5 | few | . | TRBV11-2
CSASFPLAYEQYF | TGCAGTGCTAGTTTCCCGCTGGCCTACGAGCAGTACTTC | TRBJ2-7 | . | . | TRBV20-1
CASSLLENTQYF | TGTGCCAGCAGCTTATTGGAGAATACGCAGTATTTT | TRBJ2-3 | few | . | TRBV7-2
CASSLGLGQPQHF | TGTGCCAGCAGCTTAGGATTGGGTCAGCCCCAGCATTTT | TRBJ1-5 | . | . | TRBV7-6
CASYRAGTQYF | TGTGCCTCTTACCGTGCGGGTACGCAGTATTTT | TRBJ2-3 | few | . | TRBV30
CASSTRDQETQYF | TGTGCCAGCAGCACGAGGGACCAAGAGACCCAGTACTTC | TRBJ2-5 | . | . | TRBV5-4
CATSRIPLIETQYF | TGTGCCACCAGCAGAATCCCCCTAATCGAGACCCAGTACTTC | TRBJ2-5 | . | . | TRBV15
CASSYNQGTGDGYTF | TGTGCCAGCAGTTACAACCAGGGTACAGGGGACGGCTACACCTTC | TRBJ1-2 | . | TRBD1 | TRBV6-6
CASSPGVGTGNTIYF | TGTGCCAGCAGCCCCGGGGTGGGGACTGGAAACACCATATATTTT | TRBJ1-3 | . | . | TRBV7-2
CATGGSNQPQHF | TGTGCCACCGGAGGGAGCAATCAGCCCCAGCATTTT | TRBJ1-5 | few | . | TRBV6-6
CASSDSTSWTGELFF | TGTGCCAGCAGTGACTCCACAAGTTGGACCGGGGAGCTGTTTTTT | TRBJ2-2 | . | . | TRBV2
CASSFDGGNTIYF | TGTGCCAGCAGCTTTGACGGTGGAAACACCATATATTTT | TRBJ1-3 | few | . | TRBV12-1
CASRRDSNTEAFF | TGTGCCAGCAGACGGGATTCGAACACTGAAGCTTTCTTT | TRBJ1-1 | few | . | TRBV7-2
CASSYQRYSDTQYF | TGTGCCAGCAGTTACCAGCGTTATTCAGATACGCAGTATTTT | TRBJ2-3 | . | . | TRBV6-5
CSARERGAGGTDTQYF | TGCAGTGCTAGAGAGCGGGGGGCTGGAGGTACAGATACGCAGTATTTT | TRBJ2-3 | few | TRBD2 | TRBV20-1
CASTSPWGSGDTQYF | TGTGCCAGCACCTCTCCCTGGGGGTCGGGAGATACGCAGTATTTT | TRBJ2-3 | . | . | TRBV7-9
CASSKLRDNYGYTF | TGTGCCAGCAGCAAATTAAGGGACAACTATGGCTACACCTTC | TRBJ1-2 | . | . | TRBV21-1
CASRLRQGEGEKLFF | TGTGCCAGCCGACTGCGACAGGGCGAAGGAGAAAAACTGTTTTTT | TRBJ1-4 | . | TRBD1 | TRBV18